This TCR beta chain stems from a study of control samples from healthy donors and cancer patients. Assay used: immunoSEQ multiplex PCR; TCRdb lists only in-frame clones, some missing. Here the sample spans some 90,000 clones, around 87% being singletons. Germline-derived CDR1 and CDR2 are LGHNA and YSLEER. V lost 6 bases, J lost 4 bases, and 6 bases lay in between. The CDR3 has 12 residues. The sample taken for sequencing was blood. This receptor was taken from a woman in her forties or fifties in good health. The chain carries TRBV4-3 and TRBJ1-4; D remains unclear. CDR3 nucleotide sequence: TGCGCCAGCAGGTCTGGTAATGAAAAACTGTTTTTT. It yields the protein CASRSGNEKLFF.